This TCR beta chain appears in the sequencing data of a study of blood T cell repertoires in COVID-19. Study summary: There were acute and convalescent COVID-19 samples, and they came from the United States, Italy and Spain.

Original methodology: Amplification of reference gene primers was used by the study to estimate nucleated cell counts. Assay: immunoSEQ multiplex PCR; the TCRdb copy retains only in-frame clones and omits some. That table gives V, J and clone size, and the DNA gave D and trimming. This repertoire shows more than 70,000 clones, around 86% found once; its top ten account for 4.9%. The TCR was taken from a middle-aged man with active or convalescent COVID-19. Sequencing was done on a sample of peripheral blood.

Here the CDR3 reads CASKGSGTPLAGELFF. In DNA, the CDR3 is TGTGCCAGCAAGGGATCCGGGACTCCCTTGGCCGGGGAGCTGTTTTTT. The chain links TRBV2 to TRBJ2-2; a weak D match, TRBD2 (6 bases). Trimming removed 7 bases at V and 6 bases at J, with 21 bases between. This CDR3 contains 16 residues. CDR1 SNHLY and CDR2 FYNNEI come from the germline V gene. The whole variable domain, remainder taken from reference TRBV2 and TRBJ2-2, is EPEVTQTPSHQVTQMGQEVILRCVPISNHLYFYWYRQILGQKVEFLVSFYNNEISEKSEIFDDQFSVERPDGSNFTLKIRSTKLEDSAMYFCASKGSGTPLAGELFFGEGSRLTVL.